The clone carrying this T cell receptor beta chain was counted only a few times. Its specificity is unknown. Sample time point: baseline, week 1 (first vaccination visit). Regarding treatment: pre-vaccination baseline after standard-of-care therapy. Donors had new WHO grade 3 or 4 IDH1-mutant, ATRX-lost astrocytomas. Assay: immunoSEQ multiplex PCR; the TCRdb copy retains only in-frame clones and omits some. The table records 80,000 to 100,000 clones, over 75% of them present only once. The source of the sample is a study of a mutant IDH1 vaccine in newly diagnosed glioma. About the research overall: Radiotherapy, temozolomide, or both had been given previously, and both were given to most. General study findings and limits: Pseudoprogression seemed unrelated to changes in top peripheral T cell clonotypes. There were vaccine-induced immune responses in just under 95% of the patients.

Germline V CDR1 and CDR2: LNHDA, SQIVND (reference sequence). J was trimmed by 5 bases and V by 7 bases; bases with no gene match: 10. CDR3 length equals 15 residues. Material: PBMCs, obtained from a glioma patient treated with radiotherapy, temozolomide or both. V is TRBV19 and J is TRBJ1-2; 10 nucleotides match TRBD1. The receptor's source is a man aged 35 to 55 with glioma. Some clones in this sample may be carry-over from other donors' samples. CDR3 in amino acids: CASTEQTGGWYGYTF. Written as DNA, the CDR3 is TGTGCCAGTACCGAACAGACAGGGGGCTGGTATGGCTACACCTTC.